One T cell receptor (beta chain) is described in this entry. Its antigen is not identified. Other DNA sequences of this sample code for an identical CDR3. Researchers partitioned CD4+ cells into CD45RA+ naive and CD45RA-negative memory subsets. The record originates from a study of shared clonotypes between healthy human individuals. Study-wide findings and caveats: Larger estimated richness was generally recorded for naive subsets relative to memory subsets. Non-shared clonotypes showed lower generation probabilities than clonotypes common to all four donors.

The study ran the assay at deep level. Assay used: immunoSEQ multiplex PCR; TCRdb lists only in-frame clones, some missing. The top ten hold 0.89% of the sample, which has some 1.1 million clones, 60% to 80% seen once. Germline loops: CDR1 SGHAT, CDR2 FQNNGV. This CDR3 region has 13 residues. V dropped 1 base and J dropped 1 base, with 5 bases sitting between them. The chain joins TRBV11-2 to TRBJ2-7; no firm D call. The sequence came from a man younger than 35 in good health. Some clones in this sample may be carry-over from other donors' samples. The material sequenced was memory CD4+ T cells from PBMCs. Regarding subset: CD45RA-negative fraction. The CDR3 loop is CASSLAGSYEQYF. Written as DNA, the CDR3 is TGTGCCAGCAGCTTAGCCGGGTCCTACGAGCAGTACTTC. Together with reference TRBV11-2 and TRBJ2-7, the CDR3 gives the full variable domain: EAGVAQSPRYKIIEKRQSVAFWCNPISGHATLYWYQQILGQGPKLLIQFQNNGVVDDSQLPKDRFSAERLKGVDSTLKIQPAKLEDSAVYLCASSLAGSYEQYFGPGTRLTVT.